A single sample gave rise to the 27 T cell receptor beta chains below, sequenced in a study of blood T cells in healthy people across ages. PCR was performed a second time for about 7 to 11 cycles using a sample-barcoded 5' primer and a J-beta primer mix. TCRdb re-called the 5' RACE reads with MiXCR, one entry per CDR3 protein. The table has about 1.4 million distinct CDR3 sequences, 59% seen once. The sample consisted of blood. These TCRs come from a man between 18 and 35 years old in good health.

The CDR3 bases are TGCAGTGCTAATCCGGGGGGGCGCCTCTATGAGCAGTACTTC. Protein sequence: CSANPGGRLYEQYF. The genes are TRBV20-1 and TRBJ2-1; 8 bases are a match to TRBD2. The closer fit of TRBJ2-7 to the DNA end suggests the J call may be wrong. The germline CDR1 and CDR2 sequences are DFQATT and SNEGSKA (reference sequence). The CDR3 spans 14 residues.

The genes are TRBV7-9 and TRBJ1-5; no clear D. Trimming shortened V by 3 bases and J by 15 bases, and 9 bases separated the two germline ends. Germline lookup yields CDR1 SEHNR and CDR2 FQNEAQ (reference sequence). This CDR3 has 10 residues. This chain's CDR3 is CASSLAAWHF. The CDR3 coding sequence is TGTGCCAGCAGCTTGGCAGCTTGGCATTTT.

The chain recombines TRBV20-1 with TRBJ2-2; D not certain. Germline V gene sequence: CDR1 DFQATT, CDR2 SNEGSKA (reference sequence). V shed 6 bases and J shed 4 bases, with 9 bases lying between them. The CDR3 loop spans 12 amino acids. In nucleotides, the CDR3 is TGCAGTGCCTTCGAGCTCACCGGGGAGCTGTTTTTT. Its protein product is CSAFELTGELFF.

The chain links TRBV9 to TRBJ2-1, with 11 nucleotides matching TRBD1. The V gene end was trimmed by 0 bases and the J gene end by 7 bases; junction bases not matched to a gene: 6. CDR1 and CDR2 (germline): SGDLS, YYNGEE. The CDR3 extends over 16 amino acids. DNA of the CDR3: TGTGCCAGCAGCGTAGGTCTATGGGACAGGGGGAATGAGCAGTTCTTC. Amino acids: CASSVGLWDRGNEQFF.

The J gene is TRBJ2-7, the V gene TRBV5-5, with a weak D call TRBD1 (6 bases). The CDR3 runs 14 residues. From germline, CDR1 is SGHKS and CDR2 YYEKEE (reference sequence). The V end lost 2 bases, the J end lost 3 bases, and 12 bases lay between the germline ends. The DNA of the CDR3 is TGTGCCAGCAGCTTCCAGGACAGATTCTACGAGCAGTACTTC. Amino acids: CASSFQDRFYEQYF.

The chain has TRBV27 and TRBJ1-4; TRBD1 might be the D (5 bases). CDR1 MNHEY and CDR2 SMNVEV come from the germline V gene (reference sequence). Trimming cost V 2 bases and J 7 bases, with 11 bases left between them. The CDR3 runs to 14 residues. DNA for the CDR3: TGTGCCAGCAGTTTAACAGGACAACCTGAAAAACTGTTTTTT. Amino acid sequence: CASSLTGQPEKLFF.

V gene TRBV14 combines with J gene TRBJ1-1; D gene unclear. Germline CDR1 SGHDN, CDR2 FVKESK. V shed 1 base and J shed 5 bases, with 8 bases lying between them. The CDR3 sequence is 13 residues long. CDR3 DNA sequence: TGTGCCAGCAGCCAAGCAAGGGATACTGAAGCTTTCTTT. It specifies CASSQARDTEAFF. The full variable domain, rest sourced from reference TRBV14 and TRBJ1-1, is EAGVTQFPSHSVIEKGQTVTLRCDPISGHDNLYWYRRVMGKEIKFLLHFVKESKQDESGMPNNRFLAERTGGTYSTLKVQPAELEDSGVYFCASSQARDTEAFFGQGTRLTVV.

The V call is TRBV5-6, the J call TRBJ2-1; 10 nucleotides align to TRBD2. Per germline, CDR1 SGHDT and CDR2 YYEEEE. After removal of 0 bases from V and 0 bases from J, the junction contained 3 bases not matched to a gene. CDR3 length equals 17 residues. The chain's CDR3 is CASSLATSGHSYNEQFF. For the CDR3, the DNA is TGTGCCAGCAGCTTGGCGACTAGCGGGCACTCCTACAATGAGCAGTTCTTC.

The chain has TRBV29-1 and TRBJ2-3; TRBD1 agrees at 10 bases. J lost 5 bases, V lost 3 bases, and 11 bases had no gene match. This CDR3 is 16 amino acids long. The V gene's germline CDR1 is SQVTM and CDR2 ANQGSEA. CDR3 amino acids: CSVEIVWGQGLDTQYF. In DNA, the CDR3 is TGCAGCGTTGAGATTGTTTGGGGACAGGGGCTAGATACGCAGTATTTT.

This clonotype showed up just a few times. This chain uses TRBV12-3 or TRBV12-4 with TRBJ2-7; TRBD1 might be the D (6 bases). The CDR3 contains 13 residues. V was pared by 7 bases and J by 2 bases, with 12 bases between. This CDR3 reads CASNPTGTYEQYF. The DNA of the CDR3 is TGTGCCAGCAACCCTACAGGGACCTACGAGCAGTACTTC.

CDR3 in DNA: TGTGCCAGCAGCGTGGGACTAGCGGGAGGGGGACCCTACAATGAGCAGTTCTTC. It encodes CASSVGLAGGGPYNEQFF. The chain carries TRBV9 and TRBJ2-1; TRBD2 matches 16 bases. The CDR3 loop spans 18 amino acids. Germline V gives CDR1 SGDLS, CDR2 YYNGEE. The trim removed 2 bases at V and 2 bases at J, leaving 4 bases unmatched.

The rearrangement links TRBV7-6 to TRBJ1-6; D is undetermined. Between the trimmed V and J ends, which lost 5 bases and 9 bases, there was a span of 14 bases. Germline values: CDR1 SGHVS, CDR2 FNYEAQ. The CDR3 totals 14 residues. CDR3 nucleotides: TGTGCCAGCAGCGTGGAGTCTGTAACTTCACCCCTCCACTTT. Its protein is CASSVESVTSPLHF.

The chain combines TRBV15 with TRBJ1-1; no clear D. Trimming removed 0 bases from V and 3 bases from J, with 8 bases in between. Per the germline V gene, CDR1 is LNHNV and CDR2 is YYDKDF (reference sequence). The CDR3 covers 14 residues. The CDR3 spells CATSRDLDDTEAFF. CDR3 sequence (DNA): TGTGCCACCAGCAGAGATCTGGACGACACTGAAGCTTTCTTT.

CDR3 sequence reads: CSVVRALGEKLFF. CDR3 nucleotide sequence: TGCAGCGTTGTTAGGGCCCTGGGAGAAAAACTGTTTTTT. V gene TRBV29-1 combines with J gene TRBJ1-4, with D unclear. CDR1 is SQVTM and CDR2 is ANQGSEA in the germline V gene. V shed 4 bases and J shed 8 bases, with 14 bases lying between them. The CDR3 spans 13 residues.

This clonotype was counted only a few times. The chain uses TRBV14 and TRBJ2-3; maybe TRBD2 (6 bases). The CDR3 runs to 14 residues. The V end was cut by 5 bases, the J end by 5 bases, with 14 bases between. The V gene's germline CDR1 is SGHDN and CDR2 FVKESK. In DNA, the CDR3 is TGTGCCAGCAGCGGAACGGGAGTAGGAGATACGCAGTATTTT. It yields the protein CASSGTGVGDTQYF.

CDR3 in amino acids: CAGSPAGDTEAFF. As DNA, the CDR3 is TGTGCCGGCTCTCCAGCGGGCGACACTGAAGCTTTCTTT. This chain uses TRBV10-3 with TRBJ1-1, with D unresolved. The germline V and J ends were trimmed by 11 bases and 3 bases, with 16 bases remaining between them. The CDR3 runs 13 residues. The V gene's germline CDR1 is ENHRY and CDR2 SYGVKD.

The chain joins TRBV7-6 to TRBJ2-6, with TRBD1 matching 7 bases. CDR1 SGHVS and CDR2 FNYEAQ come from the germline V gene. This CDR3 is built from 18 residues. V shed 3 bases and J 3 bases; nucleotides not matched to a gene: 11. CDR3 protein: CASSFNLTGVFGANVLTF. The CDR3 coding sequence is TGTGCCAGCAGCTTTAACCTCACAGGGGTATTTGGGGCCAACGTCCTGACTTTC.

V and J are TRBV5-6 and TRBJ2-4; the D is unclear. The V gene lost 6 bases and the J gene lost 6 bases, with 10 bases spanning the gap. The CDR3 runs 12 residues. Looked up from germline, CDR1 is SGHDT and CDR2 is YYEEEE. In nucleotides, the CDR3 is TGTGCCAGCAATGGACGAGGAAACATTCAGTACTTC. Translated: CASNGRGNIQYF.

About this clonotype: A junction end diverges from the germline sequence, so it may reflect a read error. The V call is TRBV5-1, the J call TRBJ1-2, with TRBD1 identical over 8 bases. Germline CDR1 reads SGHRS; CDR2 reads YFSETQ. The CDR3 runs to 15 residues. The CDR3 nucleotides read TGCGCCAGCGGCTTGGCCGCGGACAGGGCACACGGCTACACCTTC. It specifies CASGLAADRAHGYTF. The entire variable domain, with the rest obtained from reference TRBV5-1 and TRBJ1-2, is as follows: KAGVTQTPRYLIKTRGQQVTLSCSPISGHRSVSWYQQTPGQGLQFLFEYFSETQRNKGNFPGRFSGRQFSNSRSEMNVSTLELGDSALYLCASGLAADRAHGYTFGSGTRLTVV.

This sequence joins TRBV6-5 and TRBJ2-3; D gene ambiguous. The CDR3 contains 13 residues. Germline V lookup: CDR1 MNHEY, CDR2 SVGAGI. V dropped 0 bases and J dropped 7 bases, with 8 bases sitting between them. CDR3 nucleotides: TGTGCCAGCAGTTACTCGGAAGGGAATACGCAGTATTTT. Protein sequence: CASSYSEGNTQYF.

This clonotype has a handful of counts. J is TRBJ2-4 and V is TRBV12-3 or TRBV12-4; no reliable D call. This CDR3 has 14 amino acids. V was pared by 8 bases and J by 2 bases, with 13 bases between. DNA of the CDR3: TGTGCCAGCCAATTGCTGGGGTCCAAAAACATTCAGTACTTC. Amino acids: CASQLLGSKNIQYF.

J is TRBJ2-3 and V is TRBV6-6; D may be TRBD1 (6 bases). Trimming removed 5 bases from V and 7 bases from J, with 13 bases in between. From germline, CDR1 is MNHNY and CDR2 SVGAGI (reference sequence). CDR3 length: 13 residues. Here the CDR3 DNA reads TGTGCCAGCAGTGTAAATGGGGGCTATACGCAGTATTTT. It is translated as CASSVNGGYTQYF.

This CDR3 reads CASAQSPVSGNTIYF. Written as DNA, the CDR3 is TGTGCCAGCGCCCAGTCTCCTGTATCTGGAAACACCATATATTTT. This chain uses TRBV2 with TRBJ1-3, with D hard to call. The CDR3 has 15 residues. From germline, CDR1 is SNHLY and CDR2 FYNNEI. The ends were cut back, 8 bases at V and 1 base at J, with 15 bases in the middle.

This clonotype was seen at least ten times. This chain connects TRBV15 to TRBJ2-3, with 11 bases identical to TRBD2. CDR3 length: 15 residues. J lost 4 bases, V lost 1 base, and 1 base had no gene match. From germline, CDR1 is LNHNV and CDR2 YYDKDF (reference sequence). Here the CDR3 reads CATSRVAGGPDTQYF. For the CDR3, the DNA is TGTGCCACCAGCAGAGTAGCGGGAGGGCCAGATACGCAGTATTTT.

This clonotype was observed a handful of times. CDR3 sequence (DNA): TGCGCCAGCAGCCGACGATCCCGGGACAGAAGCTCTGGGGCCAACGTCCTGACTTTC. Translation gives CASSRRSRDRSSGANVLTF. The chain has TRBV4-1 and TRBJ2-6, with 7 bases fitting TRBD1. V gave up 4 bases and J gave up 0 bases; unmatched junction bases: 12. The CDR3 consists of 19 residues. Per the germline V gene, CDR1 is MGHRA and CDR2 is YSYEKL.

The chain has TRBV12-3 or TRBV12-4 and TRBJ2-3, with D possibly being TRBD2 (5 bases). Trimming cost V 5 bases and J 4 bases, with 16 bases left between them. This CDR3 is built from 15 residues. The CDR3 region has the DNA TGTGCCAGCAGTGAGGGATTCCGGGTGGCAGATACGCAGTATTTT. Its protein is CASSEGFRVADTQYF.

Regarding this clonotype: A read error is possible here, since a much larger clone lies one base away. The chain is built from TRBV29-1 and TRBJ2-7; D is undetermined. Trimming removed 0 bases at V and 2 bases at J, with 5 bases between. Per the germline V gene, CDR1 is SQVTM and CDR2 is ANQGSEA. The CDR3 is made up of 12 amino acids. The CDR3 DNA is TGCAGCGTTGAAGAAAGGGCCTACGAGCAGTACTTC. This codes for CSVEERAYEQYF.